This TCR beta chain was identified in a study of immune cell composition in non-small cell lung cancer. Looking at the study overall: Lung adenocarcinoma or squamous carcinoma made up most tumours.

Findings and limits, study-wide: Roughly 82% of squamous and roughly 34% of adenocarcinoma cases had tumour-associated clones >0.5%. Overall clonality, unlike maximal tumour-associated clone frequency, did not predict TIL reactivity.

Normal lung sampling was at least 3 cm from the tumour, as distant as possible. Frozen unsorted single-cell suspensions supplied the genomic DNA. The repertoire was sequenced with immunoSEQ multiplex PCR; TCRdb's copy has only in-frame clones and lacks some. The repertoire has 6,400 or so clones, under 90% of them found once; the top ten carry about 8.6%. CDR1 and CDR2 from the germline V gene are LNHDA and SQIVND (reference sequence). V lost 10 bases to trimming and J lost 4 bases; unmatched junction nucleotides: 14. The CDR3 covers 16 residues. Regarding this clone: Its antigen is currently unknown.

V and J are TRBV19 and TRBJ1-1; 11 bases are a match to TRBD1. This clonotype originated in a human donor with non-small cell lung cancer. What was sequenced was non-adjacent lung tissue. DNA of the CDR3: TGTGCCACCAAACCCGGACAGGGGGCAGGGACCACTGAAGCTTTCTTT. Encoded protein: CATKPGQGAGTTEAFF.